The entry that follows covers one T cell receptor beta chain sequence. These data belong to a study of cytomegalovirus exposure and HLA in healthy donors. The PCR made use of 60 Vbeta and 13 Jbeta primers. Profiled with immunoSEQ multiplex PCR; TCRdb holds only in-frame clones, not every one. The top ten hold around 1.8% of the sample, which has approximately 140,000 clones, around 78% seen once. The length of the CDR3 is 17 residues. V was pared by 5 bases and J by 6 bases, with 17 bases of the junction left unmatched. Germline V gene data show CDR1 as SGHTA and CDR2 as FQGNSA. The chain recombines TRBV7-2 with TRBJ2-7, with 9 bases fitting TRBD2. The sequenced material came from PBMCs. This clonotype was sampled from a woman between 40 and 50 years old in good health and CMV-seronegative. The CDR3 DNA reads TGTGCCAGCAGCCGCCCCGGACTAGCGTGGGACCAGGCCGAGCAGTACTTC. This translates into CASSRPGLAWDQAEQYF. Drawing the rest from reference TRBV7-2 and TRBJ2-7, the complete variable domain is GAGVSQSPSNKVTEKGKDVELRCDPISGHTALYWYRQSLGQGLEFLIYFQGNSAPDKSGLPSDRFSAERTGGSVSTLTIQRTQQEDSAVYLCASSRPGLAWDQAEQYFGPGTRLTVT.